Listed below are T cell receptor beta chains from one sample, sequenced in a study of OX40 agonist ivuxolimab in advanced cancers. Here immunoSEQ multiplex PCR was the method, and the copy in TCRdb shows in-frame clones only, minus some. Found here are about 35,000 clones, around 90% of them singletons; the top ten hold 4% to 5%. Specimen: CD4+ or CD8+ T cells sorted from blood, collected in a trial of the OX40 agonist ivuxolimab. The receptors shown here come from an adult with an advanced solid tumor such as melanoma, head and neck, liver or kidney cancer. CDR3s include the opening cysteine and the closing phenylalanine or tryptophan. Fields, in order: V gene, clone size, D gene, CDR3 length, J gene, CDR3 DNA, CDR3 protein. D genes are given only for firm matches. Size tells how often a clone was seen (once, few, many) or the class of an expanded clone, and some rows leave it out.

V: TRBV18
size: NA
D: NA
length: 13
J: TRBJ2-7
DNA: TGTGCCAGCTCACGCGATGGATGGGCCGAGCAGTACTTC
CDR3: CASSRDGWAEQYF

V: TRBV4-1
size: NA
D: NA
length: 16
J: TRBJ2-7
DNA: TGCGCCAGCAGCCCAGATCCGGGGGGCCTGTCCTACGAGCAGTACTTC
CDR3: CASSPDPGGLSYEQYF

V: TRBV12-5
size: NA
D: NA
length: 13
J: TRBJ2-3
DNA: TGTGCTAGTGGTTTGTCTTTGACAGATACGCAGTATTTT
CDR3: CASGLSLTDTQYF

V: TRBV18
size: NA
D: NA
length: 15
J: TRBJ1-1
DNA: TGTGCCAGCTCGACTGACCGGGGAATCAGCACTGAAGCTTTCTTT
CDR3: CASSTDRGISTEAFF

V: TRBV10-3
size: NA
D: NA
length: 14
J: TRBJ1-5
DNA: TGTGCCATCAGTGAGGACAGCACAAATCAGCCCCAGCATTTT
CDR3: CAISEDSTNQPQHF

V: TRBV5-5
size: NA
D: TRBD2
length: 15
J: TRBJ2-1
DNA: TGTGCCAGCAGCACGGGGGGGAACTCCTACAATGAGCAGTTCTTC
CDR3: CASSTGGNSYNEQFF

V: TRBV2
size: once
D: TRBD1
length: 14
J: TRBJ1-2
DNA: TGTGCCAGCAGCGACGGACAGGGTAACTATGGCTACACCTTC
CDR3: CASSDGQGNYGYTF

V: TRBV30
size: few
D: NA
length: 13
J: TRBJ1-1
DNA: TGTGCCTGGTCCTACTGGGAGGACACTGAAGCTTTCTTT
CDR3: CAWSYWEDTEAFF

V: TRBV10-3
size: NA
D: NA
length: 17
J: TRBJ1-3
DNA: TGTGCCATCAGTGAGTCGTTTTCAGGGTCCGTTGGAAACACCATATATTTT
CDR3: CAISESFSGSVGNTIYF

V: TRBV6-1
size: NA
D: NA
length: 14
J: TRBJ2-1
DNA: TGTGCCAGCAGTGAGGGCCGTAGAAGTGGATGGAAGTTCTTC
CDR3: CASSEGRRSGWKFF

V: TRBV7-2
size: NA
D: NA
length: 14
J: TRBJ1-1
DNA: TGTGCCAGCAGCTTAACCAGGGTTGACACTGAAGCTTTCTTT
CDR3: CASSLTRVDTEAFF

V: TRBV29-1
size: NA
D: TRBD1
length: 11
J: TRBJ2-5
DNA: TGCAGCACTCGACAGGGAGAGACCCAGTACTTC
CDR3: CSTRQGETQYF

V: TRBV14
size: once
D: NA
length: 12
J: TRBJ2-7
DNA: TGTGCCAGCAGCCAAAGGAGTGACGAGCAGTACTTC
CDR3: CASSQRSDEQYF

V: TRBV21-1
size: few
D: NA
length: 14
J: TRBJ1-6
DNA: TGTGCCAGCAGCCCCGACAGGGGAGGCTCACCCCTCCACTTT
CDR3: CASSPDRGGSPLHF

V: TRBV5-1
size: NA
D: NA
length: 14
J: TRBJ2-1
DNA: TGCGCCAGCAGCTTGGGGGGCGCCTCCAATGAGCAGTTCTTC
CDR3: CASSLGGASNEQFF

V: TRBV19
size: NA
D: NA
length: 16
J: TRBJ1-5
DNA: TGTGCCAGTAGTATAGATATGGGGGATAGCAATCAGCCCCAGCATTTT
CDR3: CASSIDMGDSNQPQHF

V: TRBV28
size: NA
D: NA
length: 12
J: TRBJ1-5
DNA: TGTGCCAGCAACACGGCAAATCAGCCCCAGCATTTT
CDR3: CASNTANQPQHF

V: TRBV2
size: NA
D: NA
length: 13
J: TRBJ1-3
DNA: TGTGCCAGCAGTAGCGAGTCTGGAAACACCATATATTTT
CDR3: CASSSESGNTIYF

V: TRBV14
size: NA
D: TRBD2
length: 16
J: TRBJ2-5
DNA: TGTGCCAGCAGCCAAGGACTAGCGGGGTTCCAAGAGACCCAGTACTTC
CDR3: CASSQGLAGFQETQYF

V: TRBV6-1
size: NA
D: TRBD1
length: 15
J: TRBJ1-6
DNA: TGTGCCACATCTGATCGACAGGGTTTTAATTCACCCCTCCACTTT
CDR3: CATSDRQGFNSPLHF

V: TRBV5-6
size: NA
D: TRBD1
length: 14
J: TRBJ2-7
DNA: TGTGCCAGCAGCTTGACAGGGGAAAGCTACGAGCAGTACTTC
CDR3: CASSLTGESYEQYF

V: TRBV19
size: NA
D: NA
length: 16
J: TRBJ1-2
DNA: TGTGCCAGTAGTACCGAGTGGGACGCAAGTAACTATGGCTACACCTTC
CDR3: CASSTEWDASNYGYTF

V: TRBV14
size: NA
D: TRBD1
length: 15
J: TRBJ1-2
DNA: TGTGCCAGCAGCCAGAGAGGGGGCTGGGGCTATGGCTACACCTTC
CDR3: CASSQRGGWGYGYTF

V: TRBV5-1
size: NA
D: NA
length: 13
J: TRBJ1-2
DNA: TGCGCCAGCAGCCTCGATGGGCCGGGAGGCTACACCTTC
CDR3: CASSLDGPGGYTF

V: TRBV19
size: NA
D: NA
length: 16
J: TRBJ2-6
DNA: TGTGCCAGTACCCATGTGGGGGGGCCTGGGGCCAACGTCCTGACTTTC
CDR3: CASTHVGGPGANVLTF

V: TRBV7-2
size: NA
D: NA
length: 15
J: TRBJ1-1
DNA: TGTGCCAGCAGCTACGGACCCCAGCCGAACACTGAAGCTTTCTTT
CDR3: CASSYGPQPNTEAFF

V: TRBV7-3
size: NA
D: NA
length: 13
J: TRBJ1-5
DNA: TGTGCCAGCAGCTTTCGGAGGGGGCAGCCCCAGCATTTT
CDR3: CASSFRRGQPQHF